The subject of this entry is one T cell receptor beta chain. Its antigen is unidentified. The record originates from a study of T cell responses to AZD1222 COVID-19 vaccine. Method: immunoSEQ multiplex PCR; TCRdb's copy keeps in-frame clones and lacks some. The table includes 90,000 to 110,000 clones, roughly 90% detected once. General observations from the study: Spike-specific TCR breadth and depth both grew after two AZD1222 doses.

V lost 3 bases to trimming and J lost 3 bases, with 5 bases between them. CDR1 is SEHNR and CDR2 is FQNEAQ in the germline V gene (reference sequence). The CDR3 runs to 12 residues. The gene calls are TRBV7-9 and TRBJ2-5; D call uncertain. This specimen consisted of peripheral blood, obtained on day 0 of AZD1222 vaccination. The source of this sequence is an adult in good health. CDR3 sequence reads: CASSFQEETQYF. The DNA of the CDR3 is TGTGCCAGCAGCTTTCAGGAAGAGACCCAGTACTTC.